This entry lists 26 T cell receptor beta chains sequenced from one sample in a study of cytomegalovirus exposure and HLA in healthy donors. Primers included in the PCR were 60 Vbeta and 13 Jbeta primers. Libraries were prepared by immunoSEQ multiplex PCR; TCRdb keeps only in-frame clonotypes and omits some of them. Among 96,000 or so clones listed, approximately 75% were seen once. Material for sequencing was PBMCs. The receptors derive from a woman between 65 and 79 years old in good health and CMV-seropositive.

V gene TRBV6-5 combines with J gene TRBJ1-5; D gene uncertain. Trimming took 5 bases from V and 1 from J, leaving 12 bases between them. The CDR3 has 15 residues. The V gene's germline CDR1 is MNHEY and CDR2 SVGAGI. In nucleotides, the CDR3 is TGTGCCAGCAGTCCCTCGAGGGCCAGCAATCAGCCCCAGCATTTT. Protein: CASSPSRASNQPQHF.

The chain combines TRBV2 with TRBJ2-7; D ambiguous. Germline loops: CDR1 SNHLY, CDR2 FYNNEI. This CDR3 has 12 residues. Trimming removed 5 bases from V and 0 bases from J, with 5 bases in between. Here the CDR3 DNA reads TGTGCCAGCAGTCCTAGCTCCTACGAGCAGTACTTC. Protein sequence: CASSPSSYEQYF.

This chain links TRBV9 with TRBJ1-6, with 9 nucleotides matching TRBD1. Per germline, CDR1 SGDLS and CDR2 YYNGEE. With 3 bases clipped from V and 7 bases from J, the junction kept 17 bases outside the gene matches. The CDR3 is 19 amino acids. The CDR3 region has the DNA TGTGCCAGCAGCGGACGAATTACAGGGGGCCAGGTTGGAAATTCACCCCTCCACTTT. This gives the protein CASSGRITGGQVGNSPLHF.

As DNA, the CDR3 is TGTGCCAGCTCACCACGGCTCTCAGGGGGCATAGTGTCCCACACCGGGGAGCTGTTTTTT. Its translation is CASSPRLSGGIVSHTGELFF. The chain employs TRBV18 and TRBJ2-2, with 8 bases fitting TRBD1. Trimming took 1 base from V and 3 from J; bases not matched to a gene: 16. The CDR3 spans 20 residues. Looked up from germline, CDR1 is KGHSH and CDR2 is LQKENI.

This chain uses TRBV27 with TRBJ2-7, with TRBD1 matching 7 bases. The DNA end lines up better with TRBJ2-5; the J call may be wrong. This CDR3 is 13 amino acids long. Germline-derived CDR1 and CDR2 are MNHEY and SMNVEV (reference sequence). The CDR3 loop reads CASSLGTVGTQYF. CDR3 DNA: TGTGCCAGCAGTTTGGGGACAGTCGGGACCCAGTACTTC.

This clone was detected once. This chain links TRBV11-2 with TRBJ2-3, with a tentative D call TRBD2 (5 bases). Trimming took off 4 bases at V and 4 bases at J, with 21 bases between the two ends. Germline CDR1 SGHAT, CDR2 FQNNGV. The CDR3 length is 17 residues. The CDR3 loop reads CASSSSLLRELPDTQYF. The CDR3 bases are TGTGCCAGCAGCTCCTCTCTTTTGAGGGAACTTCCAGATACGCAGTATTTT.

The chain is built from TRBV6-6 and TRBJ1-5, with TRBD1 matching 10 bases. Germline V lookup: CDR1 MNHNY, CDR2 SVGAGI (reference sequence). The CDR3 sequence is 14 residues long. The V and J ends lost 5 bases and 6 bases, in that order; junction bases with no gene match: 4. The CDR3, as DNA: TGTGCCAGCAGTCAGACAGGGGGCGGTCAGCCCCAGCATTTT. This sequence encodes CASSQTGGGQPQHF.

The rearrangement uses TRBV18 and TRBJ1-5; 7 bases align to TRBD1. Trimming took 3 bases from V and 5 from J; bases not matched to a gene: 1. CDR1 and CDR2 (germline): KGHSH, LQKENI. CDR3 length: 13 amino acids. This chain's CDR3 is CASSPTGHQPQHF. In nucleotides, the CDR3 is TGTGCCAGCTCACCGACAGGGCATCAGCCCCAGCATTTT.

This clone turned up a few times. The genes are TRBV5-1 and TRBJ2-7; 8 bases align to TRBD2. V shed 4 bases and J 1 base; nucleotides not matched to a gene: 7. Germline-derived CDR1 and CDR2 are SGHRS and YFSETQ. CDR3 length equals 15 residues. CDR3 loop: CASSVDLAGSYEQYF. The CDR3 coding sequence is TGCGCCAGCAGCGTCGACTTAGCGGGGTCCTACGAGCAGTACTTC.

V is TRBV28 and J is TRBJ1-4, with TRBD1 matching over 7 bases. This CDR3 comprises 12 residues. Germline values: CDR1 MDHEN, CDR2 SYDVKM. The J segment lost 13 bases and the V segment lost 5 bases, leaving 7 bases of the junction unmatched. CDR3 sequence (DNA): TGTGCCAGCAGTGATCCGGGACAGATACTGTTTTTT. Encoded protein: CASSDPGQILFF.

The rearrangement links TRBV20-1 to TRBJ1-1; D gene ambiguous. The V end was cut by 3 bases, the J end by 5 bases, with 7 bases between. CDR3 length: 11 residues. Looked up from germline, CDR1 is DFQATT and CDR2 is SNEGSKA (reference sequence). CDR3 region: CSASGGTEAFF. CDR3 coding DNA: TGCAGTGCTAGTGGCGGGACTGAAGCTTTCTTT.

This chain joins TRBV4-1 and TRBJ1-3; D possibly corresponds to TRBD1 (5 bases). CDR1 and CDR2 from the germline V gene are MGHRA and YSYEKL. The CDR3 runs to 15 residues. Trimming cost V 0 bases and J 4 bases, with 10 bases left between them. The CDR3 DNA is TGCGCCAGCAGCCAAGATCTTACAGGAGGAAACACCATATATTTT. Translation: CASSQDLTGGNTIYF.

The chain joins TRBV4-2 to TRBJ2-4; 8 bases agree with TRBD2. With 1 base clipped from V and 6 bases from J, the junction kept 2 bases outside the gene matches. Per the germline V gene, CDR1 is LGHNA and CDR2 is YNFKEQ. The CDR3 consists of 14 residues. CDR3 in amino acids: CASSQVAGINIQYF. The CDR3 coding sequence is TGTGCCAGCAGCCAAGTAGCGGGAATAAACATTCAGTACTTC.

CDR3 region: CASSYRLHQPQHF. The CDR3 region has the DNA TGTGCCAGCAGTTACAGGCTTCATCAGCCCCAGCATTTT. The chain recombines TRBV7-2 with TRBJ1-5; weak D call: TRBD1 (5 bases). Trimming removed 6 bases from V and 5 bases from J, with 11 bases in between. In germline, CDR1 is SGHTA, CDR2 FQGNSA. The CDR3 totals 13 residues.

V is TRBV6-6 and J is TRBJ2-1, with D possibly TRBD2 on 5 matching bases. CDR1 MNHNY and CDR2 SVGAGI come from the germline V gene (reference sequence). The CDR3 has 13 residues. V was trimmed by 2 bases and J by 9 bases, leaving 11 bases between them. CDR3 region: CASSYRSRGEQFF. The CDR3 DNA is TGTGCCAGCAGTTACAGGTCTCGGGGTGAGCAGTTCTTC.

The CDR3 loop is CASSPRLGRSNTEAFF. The CDR3 DNA follows: TGTGCCAGCTCACCACGGCTGGGCAGATCCAACACTGAAGCTTTCTTT. V gene TRBV18 combines with J gene TRBJ1-1; no reliable D call. Trimming took 1 base from V and 2 from J, leaving 14 bases between them. CDR3 length: 16 residues. CDR1 is KGHSH, CDR2 LQKENI, per germline.

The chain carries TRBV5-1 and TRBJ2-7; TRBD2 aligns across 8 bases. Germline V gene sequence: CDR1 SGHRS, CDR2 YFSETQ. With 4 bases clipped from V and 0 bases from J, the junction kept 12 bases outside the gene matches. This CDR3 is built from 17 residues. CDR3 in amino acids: CASSAPPQRGFSYEQYF. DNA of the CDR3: TGCGCCAGCAGCGCCCCCCCCCAGCGGGGGTTCTCCTACGAGCAGTACTTC.

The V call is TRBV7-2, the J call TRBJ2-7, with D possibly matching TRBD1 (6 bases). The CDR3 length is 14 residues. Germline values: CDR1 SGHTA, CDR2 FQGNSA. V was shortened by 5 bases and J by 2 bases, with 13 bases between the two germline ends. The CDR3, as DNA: TGTGCCAGCAGCCACCCGCAGGGGACCTACGAGCAGTACTTC. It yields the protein CASSHPQGTYEQYF.

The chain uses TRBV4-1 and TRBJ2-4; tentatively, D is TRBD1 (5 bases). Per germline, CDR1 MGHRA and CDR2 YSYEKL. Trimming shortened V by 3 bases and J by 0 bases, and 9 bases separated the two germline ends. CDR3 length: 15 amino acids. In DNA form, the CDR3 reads TGCGCCAGCAGCCACAGGGAAGGAGCCAAAAACATTCAGTACTTC. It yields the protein CASSHREGAKNIQYF.

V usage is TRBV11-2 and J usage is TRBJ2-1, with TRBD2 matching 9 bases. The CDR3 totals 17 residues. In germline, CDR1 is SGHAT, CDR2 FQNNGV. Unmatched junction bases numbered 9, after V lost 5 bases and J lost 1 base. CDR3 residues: CASSARKRGVSYNEQFF. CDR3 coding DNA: TGTGCCAGCAGCGCCCGGAAGCGGGGGGTTTCCTACAATGAGCAGTTCTTC.

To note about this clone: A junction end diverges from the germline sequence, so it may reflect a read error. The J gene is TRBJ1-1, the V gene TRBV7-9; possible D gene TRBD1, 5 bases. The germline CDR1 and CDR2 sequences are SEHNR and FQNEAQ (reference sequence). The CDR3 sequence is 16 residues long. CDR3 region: CSSSLVGGGEDTEAFF. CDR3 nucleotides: TGTTCCAGCAGCTTAGTCGGGGGTGGGGAGGACACTGAAGCTTTCTTT.

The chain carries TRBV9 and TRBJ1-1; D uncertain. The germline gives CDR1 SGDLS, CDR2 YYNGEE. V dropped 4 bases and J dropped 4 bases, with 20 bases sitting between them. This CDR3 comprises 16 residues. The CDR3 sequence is CASSPHGGPLFTEAFF. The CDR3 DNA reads TGTGCCAGCAGCCCCCACGGAGGTCCCTTGTTCACTGAAGCTTTCTTT.

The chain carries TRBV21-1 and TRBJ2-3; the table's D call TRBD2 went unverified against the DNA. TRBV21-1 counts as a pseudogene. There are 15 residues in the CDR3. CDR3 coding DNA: TGTGCCAGCAGCAGGACCGGACTCCTTTGCGATACGCAGTATTTT. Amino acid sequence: CASSRTGLLCDTQYF.

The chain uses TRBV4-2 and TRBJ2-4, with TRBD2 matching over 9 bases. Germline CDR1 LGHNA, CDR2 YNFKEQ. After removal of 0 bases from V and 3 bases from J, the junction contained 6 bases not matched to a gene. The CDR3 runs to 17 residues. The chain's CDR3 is CASSQDSLAGSKNIQYF. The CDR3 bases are TGTGCCAGCAGCCAAGATAGCCTAGCGGGGAGCAAAAACATTCAGTACTTC.

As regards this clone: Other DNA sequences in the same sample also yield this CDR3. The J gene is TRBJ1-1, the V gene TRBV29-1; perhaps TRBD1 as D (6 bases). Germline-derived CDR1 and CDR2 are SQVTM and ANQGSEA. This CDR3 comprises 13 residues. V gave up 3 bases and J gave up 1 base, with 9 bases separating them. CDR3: CSVDRGRNTEAFF. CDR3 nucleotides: TGCAGCGTTGACAGGGGCCGGAACACTGAAGCTTTCTTT.

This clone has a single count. The CDR3 sequence: CASSLLVAGGRQETQYF. The CDR3 DNA follows: TGTGCCAGCAGTTTATTGGTAGCGGGAGGGCGGCAAGAGACCCAGTACTTC. The gene calls are TRBV28 and TRBJ2-5; 11 bases map to TRBD2. This CDR3 is built from 17 residues. Germline CDR1 is MDHEN and CDR2 is SYDVKM. Germline trimming cut 1 base from V and 2 bases from J; bases unmatched to any gene: 6.